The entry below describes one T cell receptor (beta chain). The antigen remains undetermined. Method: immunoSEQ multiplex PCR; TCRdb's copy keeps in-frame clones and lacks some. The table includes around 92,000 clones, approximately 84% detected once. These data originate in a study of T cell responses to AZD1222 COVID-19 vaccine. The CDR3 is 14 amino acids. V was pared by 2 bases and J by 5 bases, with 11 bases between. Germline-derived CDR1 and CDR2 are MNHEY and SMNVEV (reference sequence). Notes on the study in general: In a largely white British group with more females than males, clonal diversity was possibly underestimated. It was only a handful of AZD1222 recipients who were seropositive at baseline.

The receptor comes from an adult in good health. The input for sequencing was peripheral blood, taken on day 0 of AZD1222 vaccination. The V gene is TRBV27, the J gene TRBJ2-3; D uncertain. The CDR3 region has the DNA TGTGCCAGCAGTTTAAGACCAGCTGGAGATACGCAGTATTTT. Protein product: CASSLRPAGDTQYF.